One and the same sample provided the 25 T cell receptor beta chains below, sequenced in a study of blood T cell repertoires in COVID-19. The repertoire was sequenced with immunoSEQ multiplex PCR; TCRdb's copy has only in-frame clones and lacks some. The sample holds some 220,000 clones; 82% are singletons and the top ten take approximately 5.2%. The material sequenced was peripheral blood. The source of these receptors is a woman in her 70s with COVID-19, enrolled during active disease.

J is TRBJ2-1 and V is TRBV2; 12 nucleotides agree with TRBD2. Germline assignment: CDR1 SNHLY and CDR2 FYNNEI. The CDR3 is 15 amino acids. Trimming at V came to 7 bases and at J to 7 bases, leaving 8 bases not matched to a gene. The CDR3 is CASIETSGRRNEQFF. In nucleotides, the CDR3 is TGTGCCAGCATCGAGACTAGCGGGAGACGTAATGAGCAGTTCTTC.

As concerns this clone: Other DNA variants within this sample encode the same CDR3. The chain is built from TRBV7-9 and TRBJ1-2; D remains ambiguous. This CDR3 has 12 amino acids. The V end lost 1 base, the J end lost 4 bases, and 4 bases lay between the germline ends. Germline CDR1 SEHNR, CDR2 FQNEAQ (reference sequence). The CDR3, as DNA: TGTGCCAGCAGCTTAGTCAGCTATGGCTACACCTTC. This codes for CASSLVSYGYTF. The full variable domain, its missing parts supplied by reference TRBV7-9 and TRBJ1-2, is DTGVSQNPRHKITKRGQNVTFRCDPISEHNRLYWYRQTLGQGPEFLTYFQNEAQLEKSRLLSDRFSAERPKGSFSTLEIQRTEQGDSAMYLCASSLVSYGYTFGSGTRLTVV.

The V gene is TRBV27, the J gene TRBJ1-5; a weak D match, TRBD1 (5 bases). Germline V gene data show CDR1 as MNHEY and CDR2 as SMNVEV (reference sequence). Trimming removed 4 bases from V and 4 bases from J, with 14 bases in between. The CDR3 length is 15 residues. This CDR3 is CASSSQGKGNQPQHF. The CDR3 bases are TGTGCCAGCAGTTCCCAGGGCAAAGGGAATCAGCCCCAGCATTTT.

This chain links TRBV9 with TRBJ1-6, with 8 bases that match TRBD1. Germline assignment: CDR1 SGDLS and CDR2 YYNGEE. J lost 10 bases, V lost 0 bases, and 15 bases had no gene match. The CDR3 sequence is 18 residues long. The CDR3 loop reads CASSVGPWTGNGESPLHF. For the CDR3, the DNA is TGTGCCAGCAGCGTAGGCCCCTGGACAGGGAACGGGGAGTCACCCCTCCACTTT. The whole variable domain, remainder taken from reference TRBV9 and TRBJ1-6, is DSGVTQTPKHLITATGQRVTLRCSPRSGDLSVYWYQQSLDQGLQFLIQYYNGEERAKGNILERFSAQQFPDLHSELNLSSLELGDSALYFCASSVGPWTGNGESPLHFGNGTRLTVT.

This chain connects TRBV5-1 to TRBJ2-1, with a weak D call TRBD2 (6 bases). Germline-derived CDR1 and CDR2 are SGHRS and YFSETQ. CDR3 size: 19 residues. V was pared by 9 bases and J by 0 bases, with 28 bases between. CDR3 amino acids: CATPWRGEKMAGSYNEQFF. The CDR3, as DNA: TGCGCCACCCCATGGAGGGGCGAGAAAATGGCGGGCTCCTACAATGAGCAGTTCTTC. The variable domain in full, completed from reference TRBV5-1 and TRBJ2-1, reads KAGVTQTPRYLIKTRGQQVTLSCSPISGHRSVSWYQQTPGQGLQFLFEYFSETQRNKGNFPGRFSGRQFSNSRSEMNVSTLELGDSALYLCATPWRGEKMAGSYNEQFFGPGTRLTVL.

The chain is built from TRBV10-2 and TRBJ2-7, with a weak D call TRBD1 (5 bases). This CDR3 has 14 amino acids. Deletions cut 3 bases from V and 2 bases from J, with 11 bases between. CDR1 and CDR2 from the germline V gene are WSHSY and SAAADI. The CDR3 nucleotides read TGCGCCAGCAGTGATGGCGTGGGGCCCTACGAGCAGTACTTC. Translating it yields CASSDGVGPYEQYF.

This chain links TRBV9 with TRBJ2-2; possibly TRBD2 for D (5 bases). The CDR3 covers 14 residues. The germline V gene encodes CDR1 SGDLS and CDR2 YYNGEE. V lost 3 bases and J lost 6, with 12 bases in between. This CDR3 is CASSGTSVAGELFF. The CDR3 DNA is TGTGCCAGCAGCGGTACTAGTGTAGCCGGGGAGCTGTTTTTT.

The genes are TRBV27 and TRBJ2-7, with 7 bases lining up with TRBD1. The CDR3 has 15 residues. Germline CDR1 MNHEY, CDR2 SMNVEV (reference sequence). With 6 bases clipped from V and 2 bases from J, the junction kept 10 bases outside the gene matches. CDR3 nucleotides: TGTGCCAGCAGAAAATTCCGGGACAGAGCCTACGAGCAGTACTTC. Residues: CASRKFRDRAYEQYF.

This chain links TRBV30 with TRBJ1-6; 9 bases agree with TRBD1. The CDR3 spans 13 residues. Germline loops: CDR1 GTSNPN, CDR2 SVGIG (reference sequence). Trimming removed 5 bases from V and 8 bases from J; junction bases left unmatched: 4. The CDR3 coding sequence is TGTGCCTGGGCGGGACAGGGTGATTCACCCCTCCACTTT. Translation: CAWAGQGDSPLHF.

J is TRBJ1-5 and V is TRBV28, with 11 positions matching TRBD1. V was clipped by 3 bases and J by 4 bases; unmatched bases: 2. Per the germline V gene, CDR1 is MDHEN and CDR2 is SYDVKM. CDR3 length equals 15 residues. The CDR3 here is CASSLGQGGNQPQHF. The CDR3 nucleotides are TGTGCCAGCAGTTTGGGACAGGGGGGGAATCAGCCCCAGCATTTT.

The chain couples TRBV27 to TRBJ1-4; possibly TRBD1 for D (5 bases). Deletions cut 2 bases from V and 3 bases from J, with 13 bases between. The germline V gene has CDR1 MNHEY and CDR2 SMNVEV (reference sequence). This CDR3 comprises 16 residues. CDR3 sequence: CASSLSRGIANEKLFF. The DNA for the CDR3 is TGTGCCAGCAGTTTAAGTAGGGGAATAGCTAATGAAAAACTGTTTTTT.

J is TRBJ1-4 and V is TRBV5-1; 8 nucleotides agree with TRBD1. The length of the CDR3 is 15 residues. V was pared by 3 bases and J by 8 bases, with 9 bases of the junction left unmatched. The germline V gene encodes CDR1 SGHRS and CDR2 YFSETQ. The CDR3 nucleotides read TGCGCCAGCAGCTCGGGCCGGGACAGGTCAGAAAAACTGTTTTTT. Protein product: CASSSGRDRSEKLFF.

The V call is TRBV7-2, the J call TRBJ1-3; possibly TRBD1 for D (6 bases). Trimming stripped 0 bases from V and 4 bases from J, with 7 bases between. Germline V lookup: CDR1 SGHTA, CDR2 FQGNSA. The CDR3 contains 14 residues. CDR3 in DNA: TGTGCCAGCAGCTTAGCCGACAGGGGAAACACCATATATTTT. It translates to CASSLADRGNTIYF.

The chain recombines TRBV7-2 with TRBJ2-7; 11 bases line up with TRBD2. CDR1 is SGHTA, CDR2 FQGNSA, per germline. The CDR3 is made up of 15 amino acids. Losses at the gene ends were 5 bases for V and 4 bases for J; bases not matched to a gene: 7. The CDR3 spells CASSPTGTSGYEQYF. CDR3 sequence (DNA): TGTGCCAGCAGCCCCACCGGGACTAGCGGTTACGAGCAGTACTTC.

The chain combines TRBV29-1 with TRBJ1-3, with D uncertain. Per germline, CDR1 SQVTM and CDR2 ANQGSEA. Deletions cut 6 bases from V and 1 base from J, with 13 bases between. This CDR3 is built from 14 residues. The CDR3 DNA sequence: TGCAGCGTCAAAATCCAGCGGTCTGGAAACACCATATATTTT. This translates into CSVKIQRSGNTIYF.

The chain recombines TRBV24-1 with TRBJ1-3; tentative D call: TRBD1 (6 bases). CDR3 length equals 17 residues. With 2 bases removed from V and 2 bases from J, the gap between germline ends came to 15 bases. Germline V gene sequence: CDR1 KGHDR, CDR2 SFDVKD. The CDR3 protein is CATSDSQGWKAGNTIYF. The CDR3 nucleotides are TGTGCCACCAGTGATTCACAGGGTTGGAAGGCTGGAAACACCATATATTTT.

This clone was seen a handful of times. V usage is TRBV18 and J usage is TRBJ1-6, with TRBD1 identical over 10 bases. Losses at the gene ends were 3 bases for V and 8 bases for J; bases not matched to a gene: 4. CDR3 size: 15 residues. The germline V gene encodes CDR1 KGHSH and CDR2 LQKENI. The CDR3: CASSPSTGGDSPLHF. The CDR3 DNA reads TGTGCCAGCTCACCCTCGACAGGGGGCGATTCACCCCTCCACTTT.

The J gene is TRBJ2-3, the V gene TRBV3-1 (or the pseudogene TRBV3-2); D is unclear. This CDR3 is built from 15 residues. The germline gives CDR1 LGHDT, CDR2 YNNKEL (reference sequence). The V gene lost 1 base and the J gene lost 2 bases, with 10 bases spanning the gap. The CDR3 here is CASSQGHRDTDTQYF. The CDR3 DNA follows: TGTGCCAGCAGCCAAGGTCACAGAGACACAGATACGCAGTATTTT.

The gene calls are TRBV5-6 and TRBJ1-1, with unresolved D. This CDR3 spans 14 amino acids. The germline gives CDR1 SGHDT, CDR2 YYEEEE. Trimming took 0 bases from V and 6 from J, leaving 12 bases between them. The CDR3 DNA is TGTGCCAGCAGCTTGGAAGGCGGAGGGTCTGAAGCTTTCTTT. Translated: CASSLEGGGSEAFF. The full variable domain, its missing parts supplied by reference TRBV5-6 and TRBJ1-1, is DAGVTQSPTHLIKTRGQQVTLRCSPKSGHDTVSWYQQALGQGPQFIFQYYEEEERQRGNFPDRFSGHQFPNYSSELNVNALLLGDSALYLCASSLEGGGSEAFFGQGTRLTVV.

This clone has more than one count but fewer than ten. This chain joins TRBV10-2 and TRBJ1-5, with a weak D call TRBD1 (6 bases). The CDR3 runs to 13 residues. Germline lookup yields CDR1 WSHSY and CDR2 SAAADI. Trimming removed 7 bases from V and 4 bases from J, with 11 bases in between. The CDR3 protein is CASKGQFNQPQHF. In nucleotides, the CDR3 is TGCGCCAGCAAAGGACAGTTTAATCAGCCCCAGCATTTT.

The chain employs TRBV19 and TRBJ1-5; no clear D gene. The V gene's germline CDR1 is LNHDA and CDR2 SQIVND (reference sequence). The V end lost 0 bases, the J end lost 0 bases, and 3 bases lay between the germline ends. This CDR3 has 14 residues. The CDR3 region is CASSIDHSNQPQHF. The CDR3 DNA reads as TGTGCCAGTAGTATAGATCATAGCAATCAGCCCCAGCATTTT. The whole variable domain, remainder taken from reference TRBV19 and TRBJ1-5, is DGGITQSPKYLFRKEGQNVTLSCEQNLNHDAMYWYRQDPGQGLRLIYYSQIVNDFQKGDIAEGYSVSREKKESFPLTVTSAQKNPTAFYLCASSIDHSNQPQHFGDGTRLSIL.

The chain links TRBV30 to TRBJ1-4; TRBD1 is a possible D gene (6 bases). V was clipped by 5 bases and J by 2 bases, with 12 bases between them. The length of the CDR3 is 14 residues. CDR1 and CDR2 from the germline V gene are GTSNPN and SVGIG (reference sequence). CDR3 coding DNA: TGTGCCTGGTTATACCAGGGGACTAATGAAAAACTGTTTTTT. It translates to CAWLYQGTNEKLFF.

The V and J genes are TRBV7-2 and TRBJ2-3, with 14 bases aligning to TRBD2. The V segment lost 5 bases and the J segment 4 bases; nucleotides outside the gene matches: 5. The germline V gene has CDR1 SGHTA and CDR2 FQGNSA. The CDR3 loop spans 16 amino acids. The CDR3 region is CASSTRLAGGPDTQYF. For the CDR3, the DNA is TGTGCCAGCAGCACGCGACTAGCGGGAGGGCCAGATACGCAGTATTTT.

The V call is TRBV6-2 or TRBV6-3, the J call TRBJ1-1, with D maybe TRBD1 (5 bases). V lost 5 bases to trimming and J lost 0 bases, with 13 bases between them. CDR1 and CDR2 (germline): MNHEY, SVGEGT. CDR3 size: 15 residues. The CDR3 DNA sequence: TGTGCCAGCAGTACCGGGCGGGGGATGAACACTGAAGCTTTCTTT. It specifies CASSTGRGMNTEAFF.

This sequence joins TRBV5-1 and TRBJ2-3; 12 bases are a match to TRBD2. The V and J ends lost 2 bases and 4 bases, in that order; junction bases with no gene match: 5. Germline V gene sequence: CDR1 SGHRS, CDR2 YFSETQ. This CDR3 has 16 residues. CDR3 in amino acids: CASSFGLAGRSDTQYF. The CDR3 DNA follows: TGCGCCAGCAGCTTCGGACTAGCGGGAAGGTCAGATACGCAGTATTTT. The whole variable domain, filled in from reference TRBV5-1 and TRBJ2-3, reads KAGVTQTPRYLIKTRGQQVTLSCSPISGHRSVSWYQQTPGQGLQFLFEYFSETQRNKGNFPGRFSGRQFSNSRSEMNVSTLELGDSALYLCASSFGLAGRSDTQYFGPGTRLTVL.